These T cell receptor beta chains were read from a single sample in a study of blood T cell repertoires in COVID-19. Clones were read by immunoSEQ multiplex PCR, and TCRdb kept only the in-frame ones, dropping some. The sample yields 200,000 to 300,000 clones, about 80% seen once. Material for sequencing was peripheral blood. These receptor sequences come from a man aged 25 to 40 who had recovered from COVID-19. Each CDR3 is given with its conserved first and last residue. D genes are given only for firm matches. Size is stated for part of the rows, as once, few or many counts, or as a class when the clone is expanded.

D	size	J	V	CDR3	DNA
NA	NA	TRBJ2-5	TRBV6-5	CASGLKEEETQYF	TGTGCCAGCGGGCTCAAGGAAGAAGAGACCCAGTACTTC
NA	once	TRBJ1-1	TRBV7-2	CASSSPTVGHTEAFF	TGTGCCAGCAGCTCGCCGACGGTGGGGCACACTGAAGCTTTCTTT
NA	few	TRBJ2-1	TRBV7-8	CASSPSRGASGNEQFF	TGTGCCAGCAGCCCTAGCCGGGGGGCCTCTGGGAATGAGCAGTTCTTC
TRBD1	NA	TRBJ1-4	TRBV7-9	CASSPQGGEKLFF	TGTGCCAGCAGCCCCCAGGGGGGTGAAAAACTGTTTTTT
TRBD1	NA	TRBJ2-7	TRBV7-8	CASSLGRDRAAYEQYF	TGTGCCAGCAGCTTAGGACGGGACAGGGCAGCCTACGAGCAGTACTTC
NA	NA	TRBJ1-1	TRBV5-4	CASSLMGANTEAFF	TGTGCCAGCAGCTTGATGGGGGCGAACACTGAAGCTTTCTTT
NA	NA	TRBJ2-3	TRBV3-1/TRBV3-2	CASSQRGLPQYF	TGTGCCAGCAGCCAAAGAGGACTTCCGCAGTATTTT
NA	NA	TRBJ2-2	TRBV7-9	CASSWTPTGELFF	TGTGCCAGCAGCTGGACTCCCACCGGGGAGCTGTTTTTT
NA	NA	TRBJ2-2	TRBV5-6	CASSLGPLNTGELFF	TGTGCCAGCAGCTTGGGTCCCCTGAACACCGGGGAGCTGTTTTTT
NA	NA	TRBJ1-4	TRBV28	CASSRGGRGTNEKLFF	TGTGCCAGCAGCCGGGGTGGGAGGGGAACTAATGAAAAACTGTTTTTT
TRBD1	NA	TRBJ2-2	TRBV4-1	CASSPTTGGNTGELFF	TGCGCCAGCAGCCCGACAACAGGGGGGAACACCGGGGAGCTGTTTTTT
NA	NA	TRBJ1-5	TRBV5-6	CASSFGLGGPQPQHF	TGTGCCAGCAGCTTCGGTCTAGGGGGTCCGCAGCCCCAGCATTTT
TRBD1	few	TRBJ1-5	TRBV11-1	CASSLGTGNGQPQHF	TGTGCCAGCAGCTTAGGGACAGGAAACGGTCAGCCCCAGCATTTT
TRBD1	NA	TRBJ2-3	TRBV5-1	CASSRDRADTQYF	TGCGCCAGCAGCCGGGACAGGGCAGATACGCAGTATTTT
NA	once	TRBJ1-4	TRBV7-2	CASSPRQTATNEKLFF	TGTGCCAGCAGCCCACGACAGACTGCAACTAATGAAAAACTGTTTTTT
NA	NA	TRBJ1-1	TRBV19	CASKAGGNTEAFF	TGTGCCAGTAAGGCGGGGGGGAACACTGAAGCTTTCTTT
TRBD2	NA	TRBJ2-6	TRBV11-2	CASSRAGGLGANVLTF	TGTGCCAGCAGCCGAGCGGGGGGGCTAGGGGCCAACGTCCTGACTTTC
NA	NA	TRBJ1-4	TRBV9	CASSVGSSGGGATNEKLFF	TGTGCCAGCAGCGTAGGGTCGTCGGGCGGGGGTGCAACTAATGAAAAACTGTTTTTT
NA	NA	TRBJ2-2	TRBV5-1	CASSSRSGPATGELFF	TGCGCCAGCAGCTCACGGAGCGGGCCAGCCACCGGGGAGCTGTTTTTT
NA	NA	TRBJ1-3	TRBV28	CASSLFNRAKGNTIYF	TGTGCCAGCAGTTTATTTAACAGGGCTAAGGGAAACACCATATATTTT
NA	once	TRBJ2-5	TRBV19	CASSQREVMRTQYF	TGTGCCAGTAGTCAAAGGGAGGTTATGAGGACCCAGTACTTC
NA	NA	TRBJ2-5	TRBV11-2	CASSRKETQYF	TGTGCCAGCAGCCGTAAAGAGACCCAGTACTTC
NA	NA	TRBJ1-2	TRBV7-8	CASSLGGRGFTGYTF	TGTGCCAGCAGCTTAGGGGGTAGGGGGTTTACTGGCTACACCTTC
NA	NA	TRBJ1-1	TRBV20-1	CSASGATKNTEAFF	TGCAGTGCTAGTGGGGCAACGAAGAACACTGAAGCTTTCTTT
NA	NA	TRBJ2-3	TRBV3-1/TRBV3-2	CASSQDSTADTQYF	TGTGCCAGCAGCCAAGATTCCACGGCAGATACGCAGTATTTT
NA	NA	TRBJ2-7	TRBV7-2	CASSTRGGTAYEQYF	TGTGCCAGCAGCACCAGAGGCGGGACGGCCTACGAGCAGTACTTC
NA	NA	TRBJ1-1	TRBV19	CASSSLLGGPTEAFF	TGTGCCAGTAGTTCTCTACTGGGGGGGCCCACTGAAGCTTTCTTT
NA	NA	TRBJ2-3	TRBV7-2	CASSPERGTQYF	TGTGCCAGCAGCCCTGAAAGAGGTACGCAGTATTTT
TRBD1	NA	TRBJ2-6	TRBV19	CASSDRESGANVLTF	TGTGCCAGTAGTGACAGGGAATCTGGGGCCAACGTCCTGACTTTC
NA	NA	TRBJ2-6	TRBV29-1	CSVEEDRDFLGANVLTF	TGCAGCGTTGAAGAAGACAGGGACTTTCTTGGGGCCAACGTCCTGACTTTC
NA	NA	TRBJ2-1	TRBV2	CASSETWGLGNEQFF	TGTGCCAGCAGTGAAACTTGGGGCTTGGGCAATGAGCAGTTCTTC
NA	NA	TRBJ1-6	TRBV6-6	CASSPRTVNSPLHF	TGTGCCAGCAGCCCCAGGACAGTCAATTCACCCCTCCACTTT
NA	NA	TRBJ2-7	TRBV20-1	CSAKLHEQYF	TGCAGTGCCAAACTACACGAGCAGTACTTC
NA	NA	TRBJ1-3	TRBV6-5	CASRLTESSGNTIYF	TGTGCCAGCAGACTCACCGAAAGCTCTGGAAACACCATATATTTT
NA	once	TRBJ1-2	TRBV5-1	CASRQGMEGGYTF	TGCGCCAGCAGACAGGGTATGGAAGGGGGCTACACCTTC
NA	NA	TRBJ2-3	TRBV6-4	CASSATLTGPDTQYF	TGTGCCAGCAGTGCGACCCTCACAGGTCCAGATACGCAGTATTTT
NA	NA	TRBJ1-3	TRBV18	CASSPGGNTIYF	TGTGCCAGCTCACCAGGGGGCAACACCATATATTTT
NA	NA	TRBJ1-1	TRBV11-2	CASSRPTGLNTEAFF	TGTGCCAGCAGCCGACCTACAGGTTTGAACACTGAAGCTTTCTTT
NA	once	TRBJ1-2	TRBV25-1	CASSQTSTGANYGYTF	TGTGCCAGCAGTCAAACTTCTACAGGAGCTAACTATGGCTACACCTTC
TRBD1	NA	TRBJ1-5	TRBV18	CASSEDRGNQPQHF	TGTGCCAGCTCAGAGGACAGGGGCAATCAGCCCCAGCATTTT
TRBD2	NA	TRBJ2-1	TRBV7-9	CASSLAGVIYNEQFF	TGTGCCAGCAGCTTGGCGGGGGTTATCTACAATGAGCAGTTCTTC
NA	NA	TRBJ2-7	TRBV6-2/TRBV6-3	CASSYSIGSRSYEQYF	TGTGCCAGCAGTTACTCGATCGGGAGCCGCTCCTACGAGCAGTACTTC
TRBD1	NA	TRBJ1-1	TRBV18	CASSETGANTEAFF	TGTGCCAGCTCCGAGACAGGGGCGAACACTGAAGCTTTCTTT
TRBD2	NA	TRBJ2-3	TRBV27	CASRMTSGGFLDTQYF	TGTGCCAGCAGAATGACTAGCGGGGGATTCTTAGATACGCAGTATTTT
TRBD1	NA	TRBJ2-7	TRBV27	CASCERQGWAQYF	TGTGCCAGCTGCGAGAGACAGGGGTGGGCGCAGTACTTC